The clone carrying this T cell receptor beta chain is a singleton in its sample. Its antigen is still unknown. TCRdb's table, derived via immunoSEQ multiplex PCR, lists solely in-frame clones and lacks some. There are about 110,000 clones in the sample; around 94% occur only once, and about 2.2% lies in the top ten. These data originate in a study of T cell responses to AZD1222 COVID-19 vaccine. Findings and caveats of the study: Donors were chiefly white British, with a greater number of females, and clonal diversity was perhaps underestimated. Seropositive AZD1222 recipients at baseline numbered only five or six.

This receptor was taken from an adult in good health. The sequencing here drew on peripheral blood, taken on day 0 of AZD1222 vaccination.

CDR3: CASPRDIYEQYF. In DNA, the CDR3 is TGCGCCAGCCCCCGAGACATCTACGAGCAGTACTTC. The chain joins TRBV10-1 to TRBJ2-7, with no clear D. The V end lost 8 bases, the J end lost 3 bases, and 11 bases lay between the germline ends. CDR3 length: 12 residues. Germline lookup yields CDR1 WNHNN and CDR2 SYGVQD (reference sequence).